Listed below are T cell receptor beta chains from one sample, sequenced in a study of blood T cell repertoires in COVID-19. Sequenced by immunoSEQ multiplex PCR; TCRdb stores in-frame clones only, minus some. The sample consists of over 150,000 clones, 76% of them appearing once. Sequenced input: peripheral blood. The receptors shown here come from a woman aged 80 or older with acute or convalescent COVID-19. CDR3s include the opening cysteine and the closing phenylalanine or tryptophan. The order of the fields is V gene, clone size, J gene, D gene, CDR3 protein, CDR3 DNA. D genes are given only for firm matches. Only part of the rows carry a size: once, few, many, or a class if the clone is expanded.

v_gene: TRBV27
abundance: NA
j_gene: TRBJ2-3
d_gene: NA
CDR3aa: CASARRVGDTQYF
CDR3nt: TGTGCCAGCGCTAGGAGAGTTGGGGATACGCAGTATTTT

v_gene: TRBV25-1
abundance: NA
j_gene: TRBJ1-1
d_gene: NA
CDR3aa: CASTDSAIAFF
CDR3nt: TGTGCCAGCACGGACAGCGCGATTGCTTTCTTT

v_gene: TRBV27
abundance: NA
j_gene: TRBJ1-1
d_gene: TRBD1
CDR3aa: CASSPGQGASTEAFF
CDR3nt: TGTGCCAGCAGCCCAGGCCAGGGGGCGAGCACTGAAGCTTTCTTT

v_gene: TRBV11-1
abundance: NA
j_gene: TRBJ1-2
d_gene: TRBD1
CDR3aa: CASSLDWTGGAHTF
CDR3nt: TGTGCCAGCAGCTTAGACTGGACAGGGGGCGCCCACACCTTC

v_gene: TRBV2
abundance: NA
j_gene: TRBJ1-5
d_gene: NA
CDR3aa: CASGLPPDQPQHF
CDR3nt: TGTGCCAGCGGGCTCCCACCTGACCAGCCCCAGCATTTT

v_gene: TRBV5-1
abundance: NA
j_gene: TRBJ2-3
d_gene: TRBD1
CDR3aa: CASSLGGQGGTDTQYF
CDR3nt: TGCGCCAGCAGCTTAGGGGGACAGGGAGGCACAGATACGCAGTATTTT

v_gene: TRBV19
abundance: NA
j_gene: TRBJ1-1
d_gene: NA
CDR3aa: CASSIQGRTEAFF
CDR3nt: TGTGCCAGTAGTATACAGGGGAGAACTGAAGCTTTCTTT

v_gene: TRBV9
abundance: NA
j_gene: TRBJ2-7
d_gene: TRBD1
CDR3aa: CASSVGGTGGSYEQYF
CDR3nt: TGTGCCAGCAGCGTAGGGGGGACAGGGGGCTCGTACGAGCAGTACTTC

v_gene: TRBV18
abundance: NA
j_gene: TRBJ2-5
d_gene: NA
CDR3aa: CASSYRSRQETQYF
CDR3nt: TGTGCCAGCTCCTACCGGAGTCGTCAAGAGACCCAGTACTTC

v_gene: TRBV27
abundance: many
j_gene: TRBJ1-6
d_gene: TRBD1
CDR3aa: CASRVGTGSSYNSPLHF
CDR3nt: TGTGCCAGCAGGGTAGGGACAGGCAGCTCCTATAATTCACCCCTCCACTTT

v_gene: TRBV12-3/TRBV12-4
abundance: NA
j_gene: TRBJ2-3
d_gene: NA
CDR3aa: CASSLQDTDTQYF
CDR3nt: TGTGCCAGCAGTTTACAGGACACAGATACGCAGTATTTT

v_gene: TRBV5-1
abundance: NA
j_gene: TRBJ2-3
d_gene: TRBD2
CDR3aa: CASRLAGGLTDTQYF
CDR3nt: TGCGCCAGCAGATTAGCGGGGGGCCTCACAGATACGCAGTATTTT

v_gene: TRBV6-5
abundance: NA
j_gene: TRBJ2-1
d_gene: NA
CDR3aa: CASSYPDRVHEQFF
CDR3nt: TGTGCCAGCAGTTACCCAGACAGAGTCCATGAGCAGTTCTTC

v_gene: TRBV27
abundance: NA
j_gene: TRBJ1-6
d_gene: TRBD1
CDR3aa: CASSFDRAPTRALHF
CDR3nt: TGTGCCAGCAGTTTTGACAGGGCCCCAACTCGAGCCCTCCACTTT

v_gene: TRBV9
abundance: few
j_gene: TRBJ1-5
d_gene: TRBD1
CDR3aa: CASSETGDAQPQHF
CDR3nt: TGTGCCAGCAGCGAGACAGGGGACGCTCAGCCCCAGCATTTT

v_gene: TRBV19
abundance: NA
j_gene: TRBJ1-1
d_gene: TRBD1
CDR3aa: CASSRRTGRTEAFF
CDR3nt: TGTGCCAGTAGTAGACGGACAGGTAGGACTGAAGCTTTCTTT

v_gene: TRBV19
abundance: NA
j_gene: TRBJ2-3
d_gene: TRBD2
CDR3aa: CASSIRAGTDTQYF
CDR3nt: TGTGCCAGTAGTATAAGAGCGGGAACAGATACGCAGTATTTT

v_gene: TRBV14
abundance: NA
j_gene: TRBJ1-2
d_gene: NA
CDR3aa: CASSPEVGARSGYTF
CDR3nt: TGTGCCAGCAGCCCGGAGGTGGGGGCGAGGAGCGGCTACACCTTC

v_gene: TRBV7-8
abundance: NA
j_gene: TRBJ1-5
d_gene: NA
CDR3aa: CASSLRGNQPQHF
CDR3nt: TGTGCCAGCAGCTTACGGGGCAATCAGCCCCAGCATTTT

v_gene: TRBV5-1
abundance: NA
j_gene: TRBJ1-1
d_gene: NA
CDR3aa: CASSLNDMNTEAFF
CDR3nt: TGCGCCAGCAGCTTGAACGACATGAACACTGAAGCTTTCTTT

v_gene: TRBV11-2
abundance: NA
j_gene: TRBJ2-2
d_gene: TRBD2
CDR3aa: CASRQTSGPQRGGELFF
CDR3nt: TGTGCCAGCCGACAGACTAGCGGGCCTCAAAGGGGCGGGGAGCTGTTTTTT

v_gene: TRBV2
abundance: NA
j_gene: TRBJ2-7
d_gene: NA
CDR3aa: CASSQAYEQYF
CDR3nt: TGTGCCAGCAGCCAGGCCTACGAGCAGTACTTC

v_gene: TRBV7-9
abundance: NA
j_gene: TRBJ1-1
d_gene: NA
CDR3aa: CASSFMGHEAFF
CDR3nt: TGTGCCAGCAGCTTTATGGGACATGAAGCTTTCTTT

v_gene: TRBV6-5
abundance: NA
j_gene: TRBJ1-2
d_gene: TRBD1
CDR3aa: CASSSYDDRGRGYTF
CDR3nt: TGTGCCAGCAGCTCATACGATGACAGGGGACGGGGCTACACCTTC

v_gene: TRBV6-2/TRBV6-3
abundance: NA
j_gene: TRBJ1-5
d_gene: NA
CDR3aa: CASSSRGPGGPRFGQPQHF
CDR3nt: TGTGCCAGCAGCTCCCGAGGGCCGGGGGGCCCCCGTTTTGGTCAGCCCCAGCATTTT

v_gene: TRBV3-1/TRBV3-2
abundance: NA
j_gene: TRBJ1-3
d_gene: TRBD1
CDR3aa: CASGDRVPGNTIYF
CDR3nt: TGTGCCAGCGGGGACAGGGTCCCTGGAAACACCATATATTTT

v_gene: TRBV7-2
abundance: NA
j_gene: TRBJ2-2
d_gene: TRBD2
CDR3aa: CASSQRGLVPGELFF
CDR3nt: TGTGCCAGCAGCCAGCGGGGACTAGTCCCCGGGGAGCTGTTTTTT

v_gene: TRBV18
abundance: NA
j_gene: TRBJ2-1
d_gene: TRBD2
CDR3aa: CASSPTSGANEQFF
CDR3nt: TGTGCCAGCTCACCGACTAGCGGGGCCAATGAGCAGTTCTTC

v_gene: TRBV5-1
abundance: few
j_gene: TRBJ2-1
d_gene: NA
CDR3aa: CASSSVGAGYNEQFF
CDR3nt: TGCGCCAGCAGCTCCGTCGGCGCGGGCTACAATGAGCAGTTCTTC